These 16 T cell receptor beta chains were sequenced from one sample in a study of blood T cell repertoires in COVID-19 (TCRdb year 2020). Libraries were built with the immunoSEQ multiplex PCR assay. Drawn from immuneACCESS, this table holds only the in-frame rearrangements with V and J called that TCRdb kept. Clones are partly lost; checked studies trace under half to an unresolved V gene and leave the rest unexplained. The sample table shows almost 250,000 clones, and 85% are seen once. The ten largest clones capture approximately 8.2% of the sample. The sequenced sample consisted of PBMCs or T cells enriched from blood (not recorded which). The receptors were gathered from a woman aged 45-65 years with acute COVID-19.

The CDR3 DNA sequence: TGCGCCAGCAGCCAAGAGGCTAGTTATGAGACCCAGTACTTC. Residues: CASSQEASYETQYF. This chain joins TRBV4-1 and TRBJ2-5; no clear D. CDR1 and CDR2 from the germline V gene are MGHRA and YSYEKL. The CDR3 totals 14 residues. Deletions cut 0 bases from V and 5 bases from J, with 10 bases between.

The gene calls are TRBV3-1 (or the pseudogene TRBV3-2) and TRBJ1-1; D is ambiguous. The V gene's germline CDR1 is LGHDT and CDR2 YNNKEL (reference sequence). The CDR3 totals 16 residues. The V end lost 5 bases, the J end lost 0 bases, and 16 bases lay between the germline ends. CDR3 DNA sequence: TGTGCCAGCAGCGTAACGCTGGCGGAAATGAACACTGAAGCTTTCTTT. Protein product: CASSVTLAEMNTEAFF.

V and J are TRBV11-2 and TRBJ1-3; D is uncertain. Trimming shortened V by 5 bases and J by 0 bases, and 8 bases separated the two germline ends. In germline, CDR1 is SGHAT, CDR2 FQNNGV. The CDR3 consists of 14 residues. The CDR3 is CASSRPGSGNTIYF. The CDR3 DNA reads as TGTGCCAGCAGCCGTCCGGGCTCTGGAAACACCATATATTTT.

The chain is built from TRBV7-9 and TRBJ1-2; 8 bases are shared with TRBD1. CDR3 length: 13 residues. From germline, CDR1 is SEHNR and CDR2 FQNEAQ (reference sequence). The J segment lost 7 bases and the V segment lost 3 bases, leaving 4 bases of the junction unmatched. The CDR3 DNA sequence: TGTGCCAGCAGCTTTGGACAGGGTCCTGGCTACACCTTC. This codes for CASSFGQGPGYTF.

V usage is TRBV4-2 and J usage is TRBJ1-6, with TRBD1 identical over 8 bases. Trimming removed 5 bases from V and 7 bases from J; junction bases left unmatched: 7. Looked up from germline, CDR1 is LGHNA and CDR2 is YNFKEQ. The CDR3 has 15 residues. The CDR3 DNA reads TGTGCCAGCAGCGCCGCAGGGGACAGGAATTCACCCCTCCACTTT. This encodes CASSAAGDRNSPLHF.

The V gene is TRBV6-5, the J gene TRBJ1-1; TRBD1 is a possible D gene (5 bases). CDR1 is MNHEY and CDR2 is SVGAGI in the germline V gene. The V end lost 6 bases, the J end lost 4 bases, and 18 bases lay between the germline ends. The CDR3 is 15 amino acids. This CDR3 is CASRPKSGRGTEAFF. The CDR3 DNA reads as TGTGCCAGCAGGCCCAAATCGGGGAGGGGCACTGAAGCTTTCTTT.

The CDR3 reads CASSQGGANYGYTF. The DNA of the CDR3 is TGTGCCAGCAGCCAGGGCGGGGCTAACTATGGCTACACCTTC. V is TRBV7-9 and J is TRBJ1-2, with TRBD1 as a possible D gene (5 bases). V was pared by 5 bases and J by 0 bases, with 10 bases between. This CDR3 contains 14 residues. Germline V gives CDR1 SEHNR, CDR2 FQNEAQ (reference sequence).

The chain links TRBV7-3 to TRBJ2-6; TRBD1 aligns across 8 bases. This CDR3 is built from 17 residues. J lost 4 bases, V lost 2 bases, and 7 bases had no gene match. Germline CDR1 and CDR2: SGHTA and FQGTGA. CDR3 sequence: CASSLGSGGTGANVLTF. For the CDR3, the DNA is TGTGCCAGCAGCTTAGGTTCAGGGGGCACCGGGGCCAACGTCCTGACTTTC. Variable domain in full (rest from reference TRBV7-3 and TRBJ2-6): GAGVSQTPSNKVTEKGKYVELRCDPISGHTALYWYRQSLGQGPEFLIYFQGTGAADDSGLPNDRFFAVRPEGSVSTLKIQRTERGDSAVYLCASSLGSGGTGANVLTFGAGSRLTVL.

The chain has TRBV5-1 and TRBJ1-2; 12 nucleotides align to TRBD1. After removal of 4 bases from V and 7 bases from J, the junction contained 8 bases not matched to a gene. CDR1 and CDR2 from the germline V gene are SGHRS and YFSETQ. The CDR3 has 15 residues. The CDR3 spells CASSNSGQGARGYTF. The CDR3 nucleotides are TGCGCCAGCAGCAACTCGGGACAGGGGGCCCGTGGCTACACCTTC.

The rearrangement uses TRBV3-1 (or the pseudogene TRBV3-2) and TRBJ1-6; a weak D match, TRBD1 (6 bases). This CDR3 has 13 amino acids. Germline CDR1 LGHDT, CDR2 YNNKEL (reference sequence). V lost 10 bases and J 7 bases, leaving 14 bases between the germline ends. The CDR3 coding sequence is TGTGCCACTTCGGGACAAGGGAATTCACCCCTCCACTTT. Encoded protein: CATSGQGNSPLHF.

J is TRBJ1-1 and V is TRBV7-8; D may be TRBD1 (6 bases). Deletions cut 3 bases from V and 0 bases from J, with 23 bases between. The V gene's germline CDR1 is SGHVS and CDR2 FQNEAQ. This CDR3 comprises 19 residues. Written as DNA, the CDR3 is TGTGCCAGCAGCTTGGGCCACCGTACTACGGACAGATTGAACACTGAAGCTTTCTTT. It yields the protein CASSLGHRTTDRLNTEAFF. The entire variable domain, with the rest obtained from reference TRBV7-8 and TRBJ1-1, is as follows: GAGVSQSPRYKVAKRGQDVALRCDPISGHVSLFWYQQALGQGPEFLTYFQNEAQLDKSGLPSDRFFAERPEGSVSTLKIQRTQQEDSAVYLCASSLGHRTTDRLNTEAFFGQGTRLTVV.

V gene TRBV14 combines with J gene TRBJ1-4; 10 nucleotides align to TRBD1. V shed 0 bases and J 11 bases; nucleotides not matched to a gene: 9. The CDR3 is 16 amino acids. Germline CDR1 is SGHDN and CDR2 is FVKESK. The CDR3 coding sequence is TGTGCCAGCAGCCAAGACGTCCGGACAGGGGGTGAGAAACTGTTTTTT. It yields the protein CASSQDVRTGGEKLFF.

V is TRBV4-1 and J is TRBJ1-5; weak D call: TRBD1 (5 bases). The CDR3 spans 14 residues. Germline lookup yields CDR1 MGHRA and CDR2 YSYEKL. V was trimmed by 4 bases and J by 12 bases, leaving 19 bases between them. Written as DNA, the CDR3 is TGCGCCAGCAGCCCGCAGGGATTCCTAATCAACCAGCATTTT. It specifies CASSPQGFLINQHF.

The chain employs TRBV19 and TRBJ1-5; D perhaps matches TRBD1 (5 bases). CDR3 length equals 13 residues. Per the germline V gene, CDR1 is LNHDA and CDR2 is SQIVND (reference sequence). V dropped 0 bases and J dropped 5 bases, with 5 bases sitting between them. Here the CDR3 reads CASSIDRDQPQHF. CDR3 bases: TGTGCCAGTAGTATAGACAGGGATCAGCCCCAGCATTTT.

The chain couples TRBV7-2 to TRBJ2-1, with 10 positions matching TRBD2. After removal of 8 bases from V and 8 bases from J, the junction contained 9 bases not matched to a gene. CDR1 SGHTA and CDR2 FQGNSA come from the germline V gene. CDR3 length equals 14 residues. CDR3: CASGRAGGLHEQFF. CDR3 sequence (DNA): TGTGCCAGCGGACGAGCGGGGGGGCTTCATGAGCAGTTCTTC.

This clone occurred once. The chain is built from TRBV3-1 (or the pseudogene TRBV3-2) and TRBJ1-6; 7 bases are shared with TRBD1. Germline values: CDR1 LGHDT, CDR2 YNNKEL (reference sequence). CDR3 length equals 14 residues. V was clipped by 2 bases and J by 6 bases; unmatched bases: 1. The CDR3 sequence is CASSQYRGNSPLHF. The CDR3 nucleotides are TGTGCCAGCAGCCAATACAGGGGTAATTCACCCCTCCACTTT.